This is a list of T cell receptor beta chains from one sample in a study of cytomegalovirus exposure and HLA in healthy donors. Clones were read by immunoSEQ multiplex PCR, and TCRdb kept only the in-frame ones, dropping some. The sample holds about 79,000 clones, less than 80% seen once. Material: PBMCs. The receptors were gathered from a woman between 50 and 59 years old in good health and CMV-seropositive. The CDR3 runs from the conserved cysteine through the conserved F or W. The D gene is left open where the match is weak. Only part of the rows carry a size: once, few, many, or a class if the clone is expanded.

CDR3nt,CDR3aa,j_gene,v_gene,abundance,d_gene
TGTGCCAGCAGACGGACTACAGGGGTAGGAACCACAGATACGCAGTATTTT,CASRRTTGVGTTDTQYF,TRBJ2-3,TRBV9,NA,NA
TGTGCCAGTAGGGTGGGAGGGCGTCAGCCCCAGCATTTT,CASRVGGRQPQHF,TRBJ1-5,TRBV19,few,NA
TGTGCCAGTAGTATCCTAGCGGGGTACTCCTACGAGCAGTACTTC,CASSILAGYSYEQYF,TRBJ2-7,TRBV19,NA,TRBD2
TGCGCCAGCAGCTTGGAACAGGGGGCAGGCAATCAGTACTTC,CASSLEQGAGNQYF,TRBJ2-7,TRBV5-1,NA,TRBD1
TGTGCCGTACCGGGAGGGACGAGGGAGACCCAGTACTTC,CAVPGGTRETQYF,TRBJ2-5,TRBV13,NA,TRBD2
TGTTCCAGCAGCCTTCGGACAGGACAAGAGACCCAGTACTTC,CSSSLRTGQETQYF,TRBJ2-5,TRBV7-9,NA,TRBD1
TGTGCCAGCAGTTACTTGGTGAACACCGGGGAGCTGTTTTTT,CASSYLVNTGELFF,TRBJ2-2,TRBV27,NA,NA
TGTGCCAGCAGAGTTAGCGATCAGCCCCAGCATTTT,CASRVSDQPQHF,TRBJ1-5,TRBV6-1,NA,NA
TGTGCCAGCAGCCATTCGACAGGGAGAATAAGAGCTTTCTTT,CASSHSTGRIRAFF,TRBJ1-1,TRBV4-2,many,TRBD1
TGTGCCATCAGTGAGTCGGCGACGGGGGGGTACGAGCAGTACTTC,CAISESATGGYEQYF,TRBJ2-7,TRBV10-3,NA,TRBD2
TGTGCCAGCAGCTTGACGGGACAGGGGCACGGCTACACCTTC,CASSLTGQGHGYTF,TRBJ1-2,TRBV5-6,few,TRBD1
TGTGCCAGCAGTTTGGACAGGGCCGCAGAGCAGTACTTC,CASSLDRAAEQYF,TRBJ2-7,TRBV27,NA,TRBD1
TGTGCCACCAGCACCCGACAGGGGGCTTACACCGGGGAGCTGTTTTTT,CATSTRQGAYTGELFF,TRBJ2-2,TRBV15,NA,TRBD1
TGTGCCAGCAGCCCCCTAGCGGGGAGCTCCTACAATGAGCAGTTCTTC,CASSPLAGSSYNEQFF,TRBJ2-1,TRBV6-6,few,TRBD2
TGCGCCAGCAGCCGAGACTACTCTGAAAAACTGTTTTTT,CASSRDYSEKLFF,TRBJ1-4,TRBV4-1,few,NA
TGCGCCAGCAGCCAAGAGCCCACGCGGTCGGGTGGGGAGCTGTTTTTT,CASSQEPTRSGGELFF,TRBJ2-2,TRBV4-1,NA,NA
TGTGCCGCATCGAGGACACATTTGTACCAAGAGACCCAGTACTTC,CAASRTHLYQETQYF,TRBJ2-5,TRBV15,NA,NA
TGTGCCAGCAGCTTAAGACAGGGACCAAATGAAAAACTGTTTTTT,CASSLRQGPNEKLFF,TRBJ1-4,TRBV7-6,few,TRBD1
TGTGCCAGCAGCTCCCAGGAGAACACTGAAGCTTTCTTT,CASSSQENTEAFF,TRBJ1-1,TRBV7-6,NA,NA
TGTGCCAGCAGTGAGGGCAATTCACCCCTCCACTTT,CASSEGNSPLHF,TRBJ1-6,TRBV2,NA,NA
TGCGCCAGCAATACAGGGAGCCTCCAGATCTTC,CASNTGSLQIF,TRBJ2-1,TRBV10-2,NA,NA
TGTGCCAGCAGCTATGGACAGGGGGCCTACGAGCAGTACTTC,CASSYGQGAYEQYF,TRBJ2-7,TRBV11-2,NA,TRBD1
TGTGCCTGGAGTAGACCCGGGACATACTACAATGAGCAGTTCTTC,CAWSRPGTYYNEQFF,TRBJ2-1,TRBV30,NA,NA
TGTGCCAGCACGACGACATCTCACACAGATACGCAGTATTTT,CASTTTSHTDTQYF,TRBJ2-3,TRBV9,NA,NA
TGCGCCAGCAGCCGGACAGGGAGGCCAGAGACCCAGTACTTC,CASSRTGRPETQYF,TRBJ2-5,TRBV10-2,NA,TRBD1
TGTGCCAGCAGAGATTTCCGGGACAGGGGTTCACCCCTCCACTTT,CASRDFRDRGSPLHF,TRBJ1-6,TRBV2,few,TRBD1
TGCGCCAGCAGCTTGGCCCGGACAGGGGGTCCTTACGGCTACACCTTC,CASSLARTGGPYGYTF,TRBJ1-2,TRBV5-1,NA,TRBD1
TGTGCCAGCAGCTTACCCAGCGGGGCTGCCCCCGAGCAGTACTTC,CASSLPSGAAPEQYF,TRBJ2-7,TRBV13,NA,TRBD2
TGTGCCAGCAGCCGCCCGGGGGGCGGGGGAGGCTACACCTTC,CASSRPGGGGGYTF,TRBJ1-2,TRBV5-5,NA,NA
TGTGCCAGCAGCGTAGACTCAGGGGGCGAGGGTGAAAAACTGTTTTTT,CASSVDSGGEGEKLFF,TRBJ1-4,TRBV9,NA,TRBD1
TGTGCCTTCGGACAGGGGGCCGGTGAAAAACTGTTTTTT,CAFGQGAGEKLFF,TRBJ1-4,TRBV30,NA,TRBD1
TGTGCCAGCAGCATGCTAGCGGGGGGCTACTACAATGAGCAGTTCTTC,CASSMLAGGYYNEQFF,TRBJ2-1,TRBV9,NA,TRBD2